The present T cell receptor (beta chain) was sequenced within a study of monozygotic twins with inflammatory bowel disease. Whole-study findings and limits: Twins with IBD had fewer clonotypes in common with others than healthy twins, particularly during disease activity.

Germline loops: CDR1 KGHDR, CDR2 SFDVKD. The CDR3 length is 14 residues. On this clonotype: Its antigen is as yet unknown.

Template-switch reactions added UMIs with a 6-nucleotide sample barcode. Reanalyzing the 5' RACE reads, TCRdb keeps one entry per CDR3 protein, without DNA. The sample totals about 160,000 distinct CDR3 sequences. Sequences were obtained from blood. The chain couples TRBV24-1 to TRBJ2-7; the D gene TCRdb calls, TRBD1, cannot be checked with no DNA. This receptor was obtained from a human donor with ulcerative colitis or Crohn's disease, or a healthy co-twin of an affected twin (not recorded which). The CDR3 protein is CATSRTGKTYEQYF.